This record concerns one T cell receptor (beta chain) sequence. This sample is drawn from a study of Graves' ophthalmopathy and Graves' hyperthyroidism. Germline V gene lookup returns CDR1 SGHNT and CDR2 YYREEE (reference sequence). This CDR3 comprises 14 residues. Amplification from RNA transcripts yielded the TCR beta CDR3 regions. Second-round multiplex PCR followed a first-round RT-PCR using HTBI primers. TCRdb redid the calling of the multiplex PCR reads with MiXCR, one entry per CDR3 protein. The sample lists around 520,000 distinct CDR3 sequences, under 45% seen once, with over 3.5% in the top ten.

Sequences were obtained from peripheral blood or thyroid tissue (not recorded which). The J gene is TRBJ2-7, the V gene TRBV5-4, with TRBD2 matching over 7 bases. Near its end, the DNA agrees better with TRBJ2-1, so the J call may be wrong. The source of this sequence is an adult man with Graves' hyperthyroidism. The DNA for the CDR3 is TGTGCCAGCAGCCAAGGACTAGTTGGAGGTGAGCAGTTCTTC. The encoded protein is CASSQGLVGGEQFF.